This T cell receptor (beta chain) was sequenced during a study of Ad26.COV2.S vaccination and SARS-CoV-2 variants. Study-level information: Recipients of Ad26.COV2.S got it intramuscularly, once or twice 56 days apart. Study-wide results and caveats: Similar non-spike TCR breadth was seen in vaccine and placebo recipients. After vaccination, substantial breadth of spike-specific CD8+ and CD4+ responses was reported.

The germline V gene has CDR1 SGHNT and CDR2 YYREEE (reference sequence). The CDR3 covers 13 residues. Trimming stripped 0 bases from V and 8 bases from J, with 11 bases between. Assay: immunoSEQ multiplex PCR; the TCRdb copy retains only in-frame clones and omits some. The table includes about half a million clones, about nine tenths detected once. The treatment denotes: some 20 received Ad26.COV2.S at low or high dose, single or two shots; roughly five received placebo; per-sample allocation not given. Vaccine and placebo recipients were sampled on day 63 after the first injection. With regard to this clone: Its target is unknown.

Material: peripheral blood, obtained in a trial of Ad26.COV2.S vaccine versus placebo. The V call is TRBV5-4, the J call TRBJ1-2; perhaps TRBD1 as D (5 bases). The clonotype was recovered from a person between 18 and 59 years old who received the Ad26.COV2.S COVID-19 vaccine or a placebo. This CDR3 reads CASSLGGVGGYTF. The CDR3 bases are TGTGCCAGCAGCTTGGGAGGGGTGGGCGGCTACACCTTC.